The 32 T cell receptor beta chains in this list originate from one sample, sequenced in a study of T cell responses to AZD1222 COVID-19 vaccine. Data came from immunoSEQ multiplex PCR; TCRdb stores just in-frame clones and leaves some out. The sample shows approximately 120,000 clones, more than 75% of them seen only once. The specimen was peripheral blood, collected 28 days after the second AZD1222 dose. The receptors were sampled from an adult who received the AZD1222 COVID-19 vaccine.

This clone is a singleton in its sample. The chain couples TRBV28 to TRBJ2-5; D might be TRBD1 (6 bases). The ends were cut back, 8 bases at V and 5 bases at J, with 12 bases in the middle. The germline CDR1 and CDR2 sequences are MDHEN and SYDVKM. This CDR3 has 12 amino acids. This chain's CDR3 is CASHTGLETQYF. The CDR3 DNA sequence: TGTGCCAGCCACACAGGGTTGGAGACCCAGTACTTC.

V gene TRBV12-5 combines with J gene TRBJ2-1; 11 bases line up with TRBD1. Germline CDR1 is LGHNT and CDR2 is FRNRAP. V dropped 6 bases and J dropped 12; count of bases not matched to a gene: 13. CDR3 size: 15 residues. The CDR3 DNA reads as TGTGCTAGTGGAACTGGACAGGGGGCAGTCGGCGGGCAGTTCTTC. This gives the protein CASGTGQGAVGGQFF.

The chain uses TRBV7-9 and TRBJ1-2, with TRBD1 as a possible D gene (5 bases). The CDR3 loop spans 13 amino acids. V lost 5 bases to trimming and J lost 8 bases, with 15 bases between them. The germline CDR1 and CDR2 sequences are SEHNR and FQNEAQ (reference sequence). For the CDR3, the DNA is TGTGCCAGCAGCAATAGCGGGGGAGGCGGCTACACCTTC. It translates to CASSNSGGGGYTF.

The chain is built from TRBV25-1 and TRBJ1-1, with 8 nucleotides matching TRBD1. CDR1 and CDR2 (germline): MGHDK, SYGVNS. Losses at the gene ends were 4 bases for V and 6 bases for J; bases not matched to a gene: 10. The CDR3 sequence is 15 residues long. The CDR3 DNA reads as TGTGCCAGCAGTGGACTACAGGGGGTCAAGGCTGAAGCTTTCTTT. This translates into CASSGLQGVKAEAFF.

The V call is TRBV7-5, the J call TRBJ1-2; the tabulated D call, TRBD1, remains unverified against the DNA. TRBV7-5 is a listed pseudogene. CDR3 length equals 15 residues. CDR3 sequence: CARSSVRDRGSGYTF. In DNA form, the CDR3 reads TGTGCCAGAAGCTCCGTCCGGGACAGAGGTTCGGGCTACACCTTC.

This rearrangement joins TRBV6-5 to TRBJ2-4; 9 bases agree with TRBD1. Germline V CDR1 and CDR2: MNHEY, SVGAGI. V shed 6 bases and J 0 bases; nucleotides not matched to a gene: 3. This CDR3 comprises 15 residues. The CDR3 is CASRTGQGAKNIQYF. CDR3 in DNA: TGTGCCAGCAGGACGGGACAGGGAGCCAAAAACATTCAGTACTTC.

This clone was counted once. The chain is built from TRBV7-2 and TRBJ2-2; 7 bases fit TRBD1. With 6 bases clipped from V and 8 bases from J, the junction kept 6 bases outside the gene matches. CDR3 length: 13 amino acids. CDR1 and CDR2 (germline): SGHTA, FQGNSA. The CDR3 nucleotides are TGTGCCAGCAGACAAGGGGGCATAGGGGAGCTGTTTTTT. Its translation is CASRQGGIGELFF.

The V call is TRBV18, the J call TRBJ2-2; D is undetermined. The CDR3 spans 14 residues. V dropped 1 base and J dropped 3 bases, with 6 bases sitting between them. The germline V gene has CDR1 KGHSH and CDR2 LQKENI. This chain's CDR3 is CASSPQADTGELFF. As DNA, the CDR3 is TGTGCCAGCTCACCACAGGCGGACACCGGGGAGCTGTTTTTT. Drawing the rest from reference TRBV18 and TRBJ2-2, the complete variable domain is NAGVMQNPRHLVRRRGQEARLRCSPMKGHSHVYWYRQLPEEGLKFMVYLQKENIIDESGMPKERFSAEFPKEGPSILRIQQVVRGDSAAYFCASSPQADTGELFFGEGSRLTVL.

This rearrangement joins TRBV6-5 to TRBJ2-1; TRBD2 aligns across 9 bases. Germline CDR1 and CDR2: MNHEY and SVGAGI. This CDR3 has 14 residues. Trimming at V came to 5 bases and at J to 3 bases, leaving 2 bases not matched to a gene. The DNA for the CDR3 is TGTGCCAGCAGTAAGCGGGAGGTCTACAATGAGCAGTTCTTC. Its translation is CASSKREVYNEQFF.

This sequence joins TRBV24-1 and TRBJ2-7; D may match TRBD1 or TRBD2 (6 bases each). Trimming cost V 5 bases and J 3 bases, with 10 bases left between them. This CDR3 comprises 13 residues. Looked up from germline, CDR1 is KGHDR and CDR2 is SFDVKD. The CDR3 loop is CATSVGGGYEQYF. In DNA, the CDR3 is TGTGCCACCAGTGTTGGAGGGGGCTACGAGCAGTACTTC.

This chain connects TRBV18 to TRBJ2-3; D gene uncertain. Germline V gene lookup returns CDR1 KGHSH and CDR2 LQKENI. V dropped 3 bases and J dropped 5 bases, with 9 bases sitting between them. This CDR3 has 13 residues. CDR3: CASSPDSEDTQYF. CDR3 DNA: TGTGCCAGCTCACCTGATTCCGAAGATACGCAGTATTTT.

This rearrangement joins TRBV30 to TRBJ2-7; the D gene is possibly TRBD1 (5 bases). Germline V gene data show CDR1 as GTSNPN and CDR2 as SVGIG (reference sequence). The CDR3 is 14 residues long. V lost 1 base and J 2 bases, leaving 12 bases between the germline ends. For the CDR3, the DNA is TGTGCCTGGAGTGGGGGCTCGGGCACCTACGAGCAGTACTTC. It translates to CAWSGGSGTYEQYF.

The chain joins TRBV7-9 to TRBJ2-7, with TRBD1 identical over 7 bases. Germline V CDR1 and CDR2: SEHNR, FQNEAQ (reference sequence). V shed 3 bases, J shed 2 bases, and the junction held 4 bases outside the gene matches. This CDR3 has 14 amino acids. Here the CDR3 DNA reads TGTGCCAGCAGCTTGCTGACAGGGCCCTACGAGCAGTACTTC. Translated: CASSLLTGPYEQYF.

V gene TRBV5-4 combines with J gene TRBJ2-7; D remains ambiguous. V lost 1 base and J lost 4, with 9 bases in between. CDR3 size: 13 residues. The germline V gene encodes CDR1 SGHNT and CDR2 YYREEE (reference sequence). This CDR3 is CASSLPGRYEQYF. The CDR3 coding sequence is TGTGCCAGCAGCTTGCCCGGGCGATACGAGCAGTACTTC.

The rearrangement joins TRBV18 to TRBJ1-1, with D perhaps matching TRBD1 (6 bases). Trimming pared 3 bases from V and 0 bases from J, leaving 14 bases between. The CDR3 is 16 residues long. Per the germline V gene, CDR1 is KGHSH and CDR2 is LQKENI. The CDR3 nucleotides are TGTGCCAGCTCACCCCTCATGAGGGGGATGAACACTGAAGCTTTCTTT. It translates to CASSPLMRGMNTEAFF.

The chain recombines TRBV28 with TRBJ2-7; D unresolved. The V end lost 1 base, the J end lost 7 bases, and 5 bases lay between the germline ends. The germline V gene has CDR1 MDHEN and CDR2 SYDVKM. The CDR3 sequence is 11 residues long. CDR3 residues: CASSLSAEQYF. The CDR3 DNA follows: TGTGCCAGCAGTTTATCAGCAGAGCAGTACTTC.

The chain is built from TRBV6-1 and TRBJ2-2, with D perhaps TRBD2 (5 bases). V lost 0 bases and J lost 7, with 9 bases in between. The length of the CDR3 is 14 residues. Germline loops: CDR1 MNHNS, CDR2 SASEGT. The CDR3 DNA sequence: TGTGCCAGCAGTGAAGCGGAGGTAGGCGGGGAGCTGTTTTTT. Residues: CASSEAEVGGELFF.

The CDR3 DNA sequence: TGTGCCAGCAGCTTAAGACAGATAGGAAACATTCAGTACTTC. Protein product: CASSLRQIGNIQYF. This chain uses TRBV7-9 with TRBJ2-4; tentatively, D is TRBD1 (5 bases). Germline lookup yields CDR1 SEHNR and CDR2 FQNEAQ (reference sequence). Trimming removed 2 bases from V and 6 bases from J, with 11 bases in between. The CDR3 totals 14 residues.

The V gene is TRBV3-1 (or the pseudogene TRBV3-2), the J gene TRBJ2-3; possible D gene TRBD1, 6 bases. The V gene's germline CDR1 is LGHDT and CDR2 YNNKEL (reference sequence). The CDR3 spans 16 residues. V was shortened by 0 bases and J by 2 bases, with 12 bases between the two germline ends. CDR3 DNA: TGTGCCAGCAGCCAAGAGTCAAGGGGGAACACAGATACGCAGTATTTT. This encodes CASSQESRGNTDTQYF.

The chain has TRBV3-1 (or the pseudogene TRBV3-2) and TRBJ1-4; D is unresolved. The CDR3 contains 14 residues. Germline V gives CDR1 LGHDT, CDR2 YNNKEL (reference sequence). Trimming pared 1 base from V and 7 bases from J, leaving 10 bases between. In nucleotides, the CDR3 is TGTGCCAGCAGCCAAGTCAGTTTGGGTGAAAAACTGTTTTTT. It translates to CASSQVSLGEKLFF.

This sequence joins TRBV6-4 and TRBJ2-1, with 8 bases matching TRBD2. Germline CDR1 MRHNA, CDR2 SNTAGT. Trimming removed 3 bases from V and 2 bases from J; junction bases left unmatched: 3. This CDR3 is 15 amino acids long. The CDR3 is CASSEGAGAYNEQFF. CDR3 nucleotide sequence: TGTGCCAGCAGTGAGGGAGCGGGGGCCTACAATGAGCAGTTCTTC.

The genes are TRBV5-8 and TRBJ1-5, with unresolved D. CDR3 length: 14 residues. Trimming left V 0 bases short and J 3 bases short, with 7 bases between. Germline V gene lookup returns CDR1 SGHTS and CDR2 YDEGEE. The CDR3 DNA follows: TGTGCCAGCAGCTTGGACAGAACCAATCAGCCCCAGCATTTT. This sequence encodes CASSLDRTNQPQHF.

V gene TRBV19 combines with J gene TRBJ2-2; D is perhaps TRBD1 or TRBD2 (5 bases each). Trimming took 7 bases from V and 6 from J, leaving 18 bases between them. Germline-derived CDR1 and CDR2 are LNHDA and SQIVND (reference sequence). CDR3 length: 15 amino acids. CDR3 nucleotides: TGTGCCAGTACTCAAAACCCTGGGACCGCCGGGGAGCTGTTTTTT. Its translation: CASTQNPGTAGELFF.

V is TRBV5-4 and J is TRBJ2-7; 8 bases match TRBD1. Germline-derived CDR1 and CDR2 are SGHNT and YYREEE (reference sequence). There are 16 residues in the CDR3. V shed 0 bases, J shed 0 bases, and the junction held 5 bases outside the gene matches. CDR3 sequence: CASSLGRGLFSYEQYF. CDR3 coding DNA: TGTGCCAGCAGCTTGGGCAGGGGGCTATTCTCCTACGAGCAGTACTTC.

The rearrangement links TRBV9 to TRBJ2-6; possibly TRBD1 for D (5 bases). The germline CDR1 and CDR2 sequences are SGDLS and YYNGEE. V lost 1 base to trimming and J lost 1 base, with 6 bases between them. This CDR3 region has 15 residues. In DNA, the CDR3 is TGTGCCAGCAGCGTAAGGGGTTCTGGGGCCAACGTCCTGACTTTC. Protein: CASSVRGSGANVLTF.

In its sample, this clone was seen a few times. The chain recombines TRBV7-9 with TRBJ2-1, with 7 bases lining up with TRBD2. The length of the CDR3 is 12 residues. CDR1 SEHNR and CDR2 FQNEAQ come from the germline V gene (reference sequence). The trim removed 7 bases at V and 10 bases at J, leaving 7 bases unmatched. CDR3 in amino acids: CASIASGEEQFF. DNA of the CDR3: TGTGCCAGCATCGCTAGCGGAGAGGAGCAGTTCTTC.

The rearrangement links TRBV11-3 to TRBJ1-6, with no clear D. The CDR3 contains 13 residues. V lost 3 bases, J lost 8 bases, and 8 bases lay in between. Germline V CDR1 and CDR2: SGHNT, YENEEA. The chain's CDR3 is CASSFGGDSPLHF. CDR3 nucleotides: TGTGCCAGCAGCTTCGGAGGAGATTCACCCCTCCACTTT.

The rearrangement uses TRBV4-3 and TRBJ2-1, with 7 bases matching TRBD2. This CDR3 comprises 17 residues. V was clipped by 1 base and J by 3 bases; unmatched bases: 9. Looked up from germline, CDR1 is LGHNA and CDR2 is YSLEER. The CDR3 DNA reads as TGCGCCAGCAGCCAAGGACTGAGGGGCGGGGGCTACAATGAGCAGTTCTTC. Translating gives CASSQGLRGGGYNEQFF.

The chain links TRBV5-4 to TRBJ2-5; D remains unclear. The CDR3 is made up of 14 amino acids. Trimming cost V 4 bases and J 5 bases, with 15 bases left between them. Germline V lookup: CDR1 SGHNT, CDR2 YYREEE (reference sequence). CDR3 in DNA: TGTGCCAGCAGCCTGGGGATAACCAGGGAGACCCAGTACTTC. As protein: CASSLGITRETQYF. The variable domain in full, with the rest retrieved from reference TRBV5-4 and TRBJ2-5, is ETGVTQSPTHLIKTRGQQVTLRCSSQSGHNTVSWYQQALGQGPQFIFQYYREEENGRGNFPPRFSGLQFPNYSSELNVNALELDDSALYLCASSLGITRETQYFGPGTRLLVL.

This chain connects TRBV6-2 or TRBV6-3 to TRBJ2-3, with D maybe TRBD2 (6 bases). Trimming took 5 bases from V and 3 from J, leaving 9 bases between them. This CDR3 spans 13 amino acids. Germline V gene lookup returns CDR1 MNHEY and CDR2 SVGEGT. The CDR3 region is CASSRLGTDTQYF. The CDR3, as DNA: TGTGCCAGCAGTCGACTAGGGACAGATACGCAGTATTTT.

The chain joins TRBV19 to TRBJ2-1; the match to TRBD2 covers 8 bases. Germline trimming cut 6 bases from V and 2 bases from J; bases unmatched to any gene: 6. The CDR3 spans 15 residues. Per the germline V gene, CDR1 is LNHDA and CDR2 is SQIVND (reference sequence). CDR3 in DNA: TGTGCCAGTAGCCGAGCAGCGGGAGCCTACAATGAGCAGTTCTTC. Encoded protein: CASSRAAGAYNEQFF.

J is TRBJ2-3 and V is TRBV10-3; TRBD1 matches 9 bases. CDR3 length equals 14 residues. From germline, CDR1 is ENHRY and CDR2 SYGVKD. J lost 4 bases, V lost 6 bases, and 5 bases had no gene match. CDR3 nucleotides: TGTGCCATCAGACAGGGGGCGGTGGCAGATACGCAGTATTTT. This translates into CAIRQGAVADTQYF.